This TCR beta chain was found in a study of cytomegalovirus exposure and HLA in healthy donors. PCR amplification relied on 60 Vbeta primers (plus 13 Jbeta primers). Sequencing was performed with immunoSEQ multiplex PCR; in TCRdb, only in-frame clones are kept and a portion is missing. Among 75,000 to 90,000 clones, more than 70% were seen once, and the ten largest hold 4% to 5%. The receptor comes from a man aged 55 to 70 in good health and CMV-seronegative. The source material was PBMCs.

Here the CDR3 reads CASSARDSLNIQYF. As DNA, the CDR3 is TGTGCCAGCAGCGCCCGGGACTCTTTAAACATTCAGTACTTC. This chain links TRBV9 with TRBJ2-4, with D perhaps matching TRBD2 (6 bases). Trimming took off 3 bases at V and 6 bases at J, with 13 bases between the two ends. Germline values: CDR1 SGDLS, CDR2 YYNGEE. The length of the CDR3 is 14 residues.